The 30 T cell receptor beta chains listed next were all sequenced from one sample in a study of T-cell memory formation after mild COVID-19. Each CDR3 protein is one row after TCRdb ran MiXCR on the 5' RACE reads. The sample lists 350,000 to 400,000 distinct CDR3 sequences, 20% to 25% seen once, with around 12% in the top ten. Sequences were obtained from PBMCs or a T cell subset sorted from them (not recorded which). These TCRs come from an adult woman who had mild COVID-19 (a few samples of this study predate the infection). Cell type and time point are not known.

The chain links TRBV4-1 to TRBJ2-7; D gene unclear. With 0 bases removed from V and 2 bases from J, the gap between germline ends came to 8 bases. CDR1 and CDR2 from the germline V gene are MGHRA and YSYEKL. The CDR3 length is 14 residues. CDR3 loop: CASSQESGPYEQYF. DNA of the CDR3: TGCGCCAGCAGCCAAGAGTCGGGTCCCTACGAGCAGTACTTC.

The gene calls are TRBV20-1 and TRBJ2-6; 9 bases are shared with TRBD1. Per germline, CDR1 DFQATT and CDR2 SNEGSKA (reference sequence). The junction had 2 bases not matched to a gene; V was cut back by 3 bases and J by 2 bases. The CDR3 runs 15 residues. The chain's CDR3 is CSASDRGAGANVLTF. The CDR3 region has the DNA TGCAGTGCTAGCGACAGGGGGGCTGGGGCCAACGTCCTGACTTTC.

This clonotype was seen a handful of times. V and J are TRBV29-1 and TRBJ2-7; a weak D match, TRBD1 (5 bases). Trimming removed 6 bases at V and 3 bases at J, with 15 bases between. Germline lookup yields CDR1 SQVTM and CDR2 ANQGSEA. The CDR3 is made up of 13 amino acids. CDR3 loop: CSVLTPGFYEQYF. CDR3 nucleotide sequence: TGCAGCGTGCTAACACCAGGGTTCTACGAGCAGTACTTC.

The J gene is TRBJ2-1, the V gene TRBV7-9; TRBD1 is a possible D gene (5 bases). The CDR3 loop spans 16 amino acids. V gave up 5 bases and J gave up 7 bases, with 21 bases separating them. In germline, CDR1 is SEHNR, CDR2 FQNEAQ (reference sequence). CDR3 in DNA: TGTGCCAGCAGCCGACTCGGTACAGGATTGTTTAATGAGCAGTTCTTC. Translating it yields CASSRLGTGLFNEQFF.

V and J are TRBV6-2 or TRBV6-3 and TRBJ2-7; 10 bases map to TRBD1. The CDR3 loop spans 16 amino acids. The germline V gene has CDR1 MNHEY and CDR2 SVGEGT. V lost 5 bases and J lost 4; bases outside the gene matches: 11. CDR3 coding DNA: TGTGCCAGCAGTCTTTACGGGACAGGGGTATGGTACGAGCAGTACTTC. Translating it yields CASSLYGTGVWYEQYF.

In DNA form, the CDR3 reads TGTGCCAGCAGCACCAGCGGGGGCACCCCATTCTTC. Translated: CASSTSGGTPFF. The J gene is TRBJ2-1, the V gene TRBV7-9, with 8 positions matching TRBD2. In germline, CDR1 is SEHNR, CDR2 FQNEAQ (reference sequence). V shed 5 bases, J shed 16 bases, and the junction held 10 bases outside the gene matches. CDR3 length: 12 amino acids.

The J gene is TRBJ1-2, the V gene TRBV29-1; no definite D call. The CDR3 extends over 16 amino acids. Germline V gives CDR1 SQVTM, CDR2 ANQGSEA. V was cut by 1 base and J by 4 bases, with 19 bases left in between. CDR3 region: CSVEVSGATWGYGYTF. The CDR3 coding sequence is TGCAGCGTTGAAGTGAGCGGCGCCACCTGGGGCTATGGCTACACCTTC. The full variable domain, with the rest looked up from reference TRBV29-1 and TRBJ1-2, is SAVISQKPSRDICQRGTSLTIQCQVDSQVTMMFWYRQQPGQSLTLIATANQGSEATYESGFVIDKFPISRPNLTFSTLTVSNMSPEDSSIYLCSVEVSGATWGYGYTFGSGTRLTVV.

The gene calls are TRBV20-1 and TRBJ1-1; a weak D match, TRBD1 (6 bases). The V and J ends lost 1 base and 6 bases respectively, with 12 bases between them. The germline gives CDR1 DFQATT, CDR2 SNEGSKA (reference sequence). This CDR3 contains 13 residues. In DNA, the CDR3 is TGCAGTGCTAGAGGTACAGGGACCGCTGAAGCTTTCTTT. Translation gives CSARGTGTAEAFF.

The sample holds many counts of this clonotype. The J gene is TRBJ2-7, the V gene TRBV5-5, with D perhaps matching TRBD1 (5 bases). V shed 2 bases and J shed 3 bases, with 12 bases lying between them. Germline V lookup: CDR1 SGHKS, CDR2 YYEKEE (reference sequence). The CDR3 has 14 amino acids. The CDR3 DNA is TGTGCCAGCAGCTTCGAAAGGACAATCTACGAGCAGTACTTC. Its protein product is CASSFERTIYEQYF.

The chain combines TRBV7-9 with TRBJ2-1, with 9 bases lining up with TRBD2. Per germline, CDR1 SEHNR and CDR2 FQNEAQ (reference sequence). J gave up 5 bases and V 5 bases, and 10 bases lay outside the gene matches. The CDR3 loop spans 16 amino acids. CDR3 sequence (DNA): TGTGCCAGCAGCCAGTCAGGTCTAGCGGGACACAATGAGCAGTTCTTC. Amino acids: CASSQSGLAGHNEQFF.

For this clonotype: A read error is possible here, since a much larger clone lies one base away. The J gene is TRBJ2-7, the V gene TRBV7-9; D not certain. This CDR3 comprises 12 residues. The V gene's germline CDR1 is SEHNR and CDR2 FQNEAQ (reference sequence). CDR3 nucleotides: TGTTCCAGCACCCCCAACGCCTACGAGCAGTACTTC. Protein: CSSTPNAYEQYF.

This clonotype was picked up many times. The V gene is TRBV5-1, the J gene TRBJ2-1; 9 bases match TRBD2. This CDR3 region has 16 residues. Germline V CDR1 and CDR2: SGHRS, YFSETQ. The V segment lost 4 bases and the J segment 0 bases; nucleotides outside the gene matches: 5. Here the CDR3 reads CASSRGLAGSYNEQFF. The DNA for the CDR3 is TGCGCCAGCAGCAGGGGACTAGCAGGCTCCTACAATGAGCAGTTCTTC.

Here the CDR3 reads CASSSRGLAGSQETQYF. In DNA form, the CDR3 reads TGTGCCAGCAGCTCCCGCGGACTAGCGGGCTCCCAAGAGACCCAGTACTTC. The rearrangement joins TRBV7-3 to TRBJ2-5; 11 nucleotides agree with TRBD2. The junction had 8 bases not matched to a gene; V was cut back by 4 bases and J by 1 base. The CDR3 has 17 residues. Per the germline V gene, CDR1 is SGHTA and CDR2 is FQGTGA. The full variable domain, completed using reference TRBV7-3 and TRBJ2-5, is GAGVSQTPSNKVTEKGKYVELRCDPISGHTALYWYRQSLGQGPEFLIYFQGTGAADDSGLPNDRFFAVRPEGSVSTLKIQRTERGDSAVYLCASSSRGLAGSQETQYFGPGTRLLVL.

The rearrangement links TRBV20-1 to TRBJ2-7; D ambiguous. Germline V gene data show CDR1 as DFQATT and CDR2 as SNEGSKA (reference sequence). CDR3 length: 13 residues. V lost 0 bases to trimming and J lost 4 bases, with 10 bases between them. The DNA of the CDR3 is TGCAGTGCTAGAGAGAATCCAGGTTACGAGCAGTACTTC. This encodes CSARENPGYEQYF.

V and J are TRBV5-5 and TRBJ2-1; TRBD2 aligns across 12 bases. The CDR3 runs to 15 residues. The trim removed 4 bases at V and 7 bases at J, leaving 6 bases unmatched. Germline CDR1 is SGHKS and CDR2 is YYEKEE (reference sequence). The CDR3 nucleotides are TGTGCCAGCAGCACCCGGACTAGCGGGGATAATGAGCAGTTCTTC. This translates into CASSTRTSGDNEQFF.

The V gene is TRBV5-5, the J gene TRBJ1-1, with 8 bases fitting TRBD1. The germline V gene has CDR1 SGHKS and CDR2 YYEKEE (reference sequence). The CDR3 is made up of 14 amino acids. J lost 7 bases, V lost 3 bases, and 8 bases had no gene match. Here the CDR3 reads CASSWMGQEDEAFF. For the CDR3, the DNA is TGTGCCAGCAGCTGGATGGGACAGGAGGATGAAGCTTTCTTT.

This clonotype came up many times. The chain uses TRBV12-3 or TRBV12-4 and TRBJ2-2; a possible D gene is TRBD1 (7 bases). With 7 bases removed from V and 0 bases from J, the gap between germline ends came to 15 bases. The CDR3 consists of 16 residues. Written as DNA, the CDR3 is TGTGCCAGCACTCCCCAGGGGGGAACGAACACCGGGGAGCTGTTTTTT. Encoded protein: CASTPQGGTNTGELFF.

The chain uses TRBV7-9 and TRBJ2-1; TRBD2 matches 11 bases. V shed 8 bases, J shed 7 bases, and the junction held 10 bases outside the gene matches. Germline CDR1 is SEHNR and CDR2 is FQNEAQ (reference sequence). This CDR3 has 15 amino acids. CDR3 DNA: TGTGCCAGCCGCTCCACTAGCGGGAGAGGAAATGAGCAGTTCTTC. This translates into CASRSTSGRGNEQFF. Full variable domain (remainder filled in from reference TRBV7-9 and TRBJ2-1): DTGVSQNPRHKITKRGQNVTFRCDPISEHNRLYWYRQTLGQGPEFLTYFQNEAQLEKSRLLSDRFSAERPKGSFSTLEIQRTEQGDSAMYLCASRSTSGRGNEQFFGPGTRLTVL.

The rearrangement links TRBV5-1 to TRBJ2-4, with 11 bases lining up with TRBD1. V dropped 5 bases and J dropped 0; count of bases not matched to a gene: 7. CDR1 SGHRS and CDR2 YFSETQ come from the germline V gene. CDR3 length equals 17 residues. The CDR3 reads CASRSGTGGLAKNIQYF. The CDR3 bases are TGCGCCAGCAGATCCGGGACAGGGGGTCTAGCCAAAAACATTCAGTACTTC.

V is TRBV7-9 and J is TRBJ2-3; D gene unclear. Germline V gene sequence: CDR1 SEHNR, CDR2 FQNEAQ (reference sequence). Deletions cut 1 base from V and 2 bases from J, with 7 bases between. The CDR3 runs to 14 residues. The CDR3 nucleotides read TGTGCCAGCAGCTTAGACTTTCCCACAGATACGCAGTATTTT. As protein: CASSLDFPTDTQYF.

This chain connects TRBV20-1 to TRBJ1-1; 7 bases are shared with TRBD1. Germline V gene sequence: CDR1 DFQATT, CDR2 SNEGSKA (reference sequence). V shed 1 base and J 0 bases; nucleotides not matched to a gene: 5. This CDR3 is 15 amino acids long. This chain's CDR3 is CSARGSQGMNTEAFF. The CDR3, as DNA: TGCAGTGCTAGAGGCTCACAGGGGATGAACACTGAAGCTTTCTTT.

J is TRBJ1-1 and V is TRBV6-6; D not certain. Trimming removed 4 bases at V and 7 bases at J, with 10 bases between. The length of the CDR3 is 12 residues. The germline V gene has CDR1 MNHNY and CDR2 SVGAGI (reference sequence). CDR3 DNA: TGTGCCAGCAGTTCTATGGAGATTGAAGCTTTCTTT. Its translation: CASSSMEIEAFF.

This clonotype showed up just a few times. CDR3 sequence: CSARVPGEAQPQHF. CDR3 nucleotide sequence: TGCAGTGCTAGGGTACCGGGGGAGGCTCAGCCCCAGCATTTT. The chain combines TRBV20-1 with TRBJ1-5; D is possibly TRBD1 (5 bases). Deletions cut 3 bases from V and 6 bases from J, with 15 bases between. From germline, CDR1 is DFQATT and CDR2 SNEGSKA (reference sequence). The CDR3 has 14 residues.

This chain links TRBV10-3 with TRBJ2-5, with a weak D call TRBD2 (6 bases). Trimming took off 3 bases at V and 7 bases at J, with 15 bases between the two ends. Looked up from germline, CDR1 is ENHRY and CDR2 is SYGVKD. This CDR3 is 14 amino acids long. The CDR3 here is CAISDAGTPGTQYF. CDR3 nucleotide sequence: TGTGCCATCAGTGACGCCGGGACTCCCGGGACCCAGTACTTC.

The V call is TRBV10-3, the J call TRBJ2-5; D is unclear. Germline-derived CDR1 and CDR2 are ENHRY and SYGVKD. The V gene lost 0 bases and the J gene lost 5 bases, with 7 bases spanning the gap. CDR3 length: 13 amino acids. The CDR3: CAISESTSETQYF. The CDR3 DNA follows: TGTGCCATCAGTGAGTCAACGTCGGAGACCCAGTACTTC.

In its sample, this clonotype was seen a few times. The rearrangement links TRBV5-1 to TRBJ2-1; 8 positions match TRBD1. Trimming took 7 bases from V and 6 from J; bases not matched to a gene: 9. CDR1 is SGHRS and CDR2 is YFSETQ in the germline V gene. The CDR3 sequence is 14 residues long. CDR3 DNA: TGCGCCAGCTCAAGGACAGGGTTTGGCAATGAGCAGTTCTTC. Residues: CASSRTGFGNEQFF.

This clonotype was detected ten times or more. The J gene is TRBJ2-3, the V gene TRBV24-1; D unclear. V was pared by 5 bases and J by 0 bases, with 5 bases between. CDR1 KGHDR and CDR2 SFDVKD come from the germline V gene. CDR3 size: 13 residues. The DNA for the CDR3 is TGTGCCACCAGTGTAGACAGCACAGATACGCAGTATTTT. It translates to CATSVDSTDTQYF.

The rearrangement links TRBV7-2 to TRBJ2-6; D is unclear. Germline CDR1 and CDR2: SGHTA and FQGNSA. The CDR3 spans 16 residues. V was clipped by 2 bases and J by 0 bases, with 8 bases between them. CDR3 coding DNA: TGTGCCAGCAGCTTAAAGGGTAACTCTGGGGCCAACGTCCTGACTTTC. Residues: CASSLKGNSGANVLTF.

This clonotype occurred many times. This chain connects TRBV7-2 to TRBJ2-1; D is undetermined. The germline gives CDR1 SGHTA, CDR2 FQGNSA. V lost 4 bases and J lost 14, with 15 bases in between. CDR3 length: 12 amino acids. The CDR3 region has the DNA TGTGCCAGCAGCTCTCCGGGCCGTAGCAAGTTCTTC. The encoded protein is CASSSPGRSKFF.

This clonotype was seen only a few times. The genes are TRBV10-3 and TRBJ2-4; TRBD1 matches at 9 bases. With V trimmed by 0 bases and J by 7 bases, 1 base remained unmatched. CDR1 is ENHRY and CDR2 is SYGVKD in the germline V gene. This CDR3 region has 14 residues. As DNA, the CDR3 is TGTGCCATCAGTGAGTCAGGGACAGGGAACATTCAGTACTTC. Its protein is CAISESGTGNIQYF.